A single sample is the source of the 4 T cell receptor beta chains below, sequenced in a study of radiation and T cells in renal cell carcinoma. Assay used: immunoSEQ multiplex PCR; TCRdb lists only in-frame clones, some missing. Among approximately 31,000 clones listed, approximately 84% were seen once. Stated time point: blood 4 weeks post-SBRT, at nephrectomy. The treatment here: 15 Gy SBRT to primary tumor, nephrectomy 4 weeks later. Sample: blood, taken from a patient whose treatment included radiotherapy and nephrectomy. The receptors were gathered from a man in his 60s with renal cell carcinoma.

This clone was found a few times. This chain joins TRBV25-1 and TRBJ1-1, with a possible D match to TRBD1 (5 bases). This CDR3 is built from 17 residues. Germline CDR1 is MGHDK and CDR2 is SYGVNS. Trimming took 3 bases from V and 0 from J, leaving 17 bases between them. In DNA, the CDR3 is TGTGCCAGCAGTGATTTCGGTCCGACAGCCATGAACACTGAAGCTTTCTTT. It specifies CASSDFGPTAMNTEAFF.

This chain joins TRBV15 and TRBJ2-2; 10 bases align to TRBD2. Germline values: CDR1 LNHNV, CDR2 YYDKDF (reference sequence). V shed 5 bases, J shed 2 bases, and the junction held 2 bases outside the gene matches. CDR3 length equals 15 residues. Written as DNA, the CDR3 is TGTGCCACCAGCGAACTAGCGGGAAACACCGGGGAGCTGTTTTTT. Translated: CATSELAGNTGELFF.

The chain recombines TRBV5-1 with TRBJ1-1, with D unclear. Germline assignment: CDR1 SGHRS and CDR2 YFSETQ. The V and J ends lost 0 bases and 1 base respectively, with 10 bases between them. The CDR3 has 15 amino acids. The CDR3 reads CASSLVGRENTEAFF. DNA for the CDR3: TGCGCCAGCAGCTTGGTAGGACGTGAGAACACTGAAGCTTTCTTT.

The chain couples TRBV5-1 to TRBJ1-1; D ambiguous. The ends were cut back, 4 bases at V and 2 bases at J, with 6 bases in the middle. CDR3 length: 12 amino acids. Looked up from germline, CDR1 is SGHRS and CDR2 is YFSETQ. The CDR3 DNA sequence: TGCGCCAGCAGCGCCGTTAACACTGAAGCTTTCTTT. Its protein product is CASSAVNTEAFF.